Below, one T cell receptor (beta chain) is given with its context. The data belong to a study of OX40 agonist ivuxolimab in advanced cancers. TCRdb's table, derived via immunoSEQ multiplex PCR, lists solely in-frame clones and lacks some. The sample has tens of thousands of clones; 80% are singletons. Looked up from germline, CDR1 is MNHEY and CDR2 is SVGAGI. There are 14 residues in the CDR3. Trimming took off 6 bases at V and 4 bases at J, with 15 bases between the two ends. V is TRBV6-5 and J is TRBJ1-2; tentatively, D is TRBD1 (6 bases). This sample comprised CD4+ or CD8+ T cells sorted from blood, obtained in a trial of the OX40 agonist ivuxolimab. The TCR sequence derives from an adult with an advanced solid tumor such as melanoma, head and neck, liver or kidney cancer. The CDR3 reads CASRGAGDAYGYTF. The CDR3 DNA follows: TGTGCCAGCAGGGGGGCGGGGGATGCCTATGGCTACACCTTC.